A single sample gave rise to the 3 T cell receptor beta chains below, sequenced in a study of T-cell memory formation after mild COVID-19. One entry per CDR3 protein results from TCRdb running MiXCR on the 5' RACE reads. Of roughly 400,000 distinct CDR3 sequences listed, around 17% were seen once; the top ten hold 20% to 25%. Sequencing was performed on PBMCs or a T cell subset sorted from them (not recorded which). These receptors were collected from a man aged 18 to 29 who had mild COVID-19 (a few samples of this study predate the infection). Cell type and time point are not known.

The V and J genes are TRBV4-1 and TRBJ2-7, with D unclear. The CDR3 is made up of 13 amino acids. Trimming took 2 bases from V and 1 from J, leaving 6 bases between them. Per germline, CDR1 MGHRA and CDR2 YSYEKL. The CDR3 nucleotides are TGCGCCAGCAGCCAACCAGAATCCTACGAGCAGTACTTC. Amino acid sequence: CASSQPESYEQYF.

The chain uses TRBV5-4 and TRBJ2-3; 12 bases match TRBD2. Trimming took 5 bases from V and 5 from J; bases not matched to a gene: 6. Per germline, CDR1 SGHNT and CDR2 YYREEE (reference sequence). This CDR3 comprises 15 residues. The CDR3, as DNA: TGTGCCAGCAGAACGGCTAGCGGGGGGGAAGATACGCAGTATTTT. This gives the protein CASRTASGGEDTQYF.

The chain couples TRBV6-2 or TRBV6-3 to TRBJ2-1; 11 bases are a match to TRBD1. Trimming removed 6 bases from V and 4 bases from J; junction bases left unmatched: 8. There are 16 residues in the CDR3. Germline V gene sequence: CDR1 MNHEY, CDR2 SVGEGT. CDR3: CASRPGQGALYNEQFF. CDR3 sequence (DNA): TGTGCCAGCAGACCCGGACAGGGGGCCCTTTACAATGAGCAGTTCTTC.